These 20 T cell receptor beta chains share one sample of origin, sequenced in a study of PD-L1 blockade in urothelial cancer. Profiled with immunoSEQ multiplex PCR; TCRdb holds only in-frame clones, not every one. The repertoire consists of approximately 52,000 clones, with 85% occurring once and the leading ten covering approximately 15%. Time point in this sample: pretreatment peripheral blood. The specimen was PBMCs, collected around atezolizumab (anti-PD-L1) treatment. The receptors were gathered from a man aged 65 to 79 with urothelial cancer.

In nucleotides, the CDR3 is TGTGCCAGCAGTGTGGGGCCTAGCGGGGTCACAGATACGCAGTATTTT. Translating gives CASSVGPSGVTDTQYF. The chain combines TRBV2 with TRBJ2-3; 9 bases fit TRBD2. V dropped 4 bases and J dropped 2; count of bases not matched to a gene: 7. The germline gives CDR1 SNHLY, CDR2 FYNNEI. CDR3 size: 16 residues. The variable domain in full, with the rest retrieved from reference TRBV2 and TRBJ2-3, is EPEVTQTPSHQVTQMGQEVILRCVPISNHLYFYWYRQILGQKVEFLVSFYNNEISEKSEIFDDQFSVERPDGSNFTLKIRSTKLEDSAMYFCASSVGPSGVTDTQYFGPGTRLTVL.

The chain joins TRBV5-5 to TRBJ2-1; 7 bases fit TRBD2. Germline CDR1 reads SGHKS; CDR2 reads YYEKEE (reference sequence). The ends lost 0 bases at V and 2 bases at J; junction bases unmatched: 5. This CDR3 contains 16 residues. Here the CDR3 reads CASSLGAGPTYNEQFF. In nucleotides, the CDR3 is TGTGCCAGCAGCTTGGGAGCGGGACCTACCTACAATGAGCAGTTCTTC. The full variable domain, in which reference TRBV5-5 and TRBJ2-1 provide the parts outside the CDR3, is DAGVTQSPTHLIKTRGQQVTLRCSPISGHKSVSWYQQVLGQGPQFIFQYYEKEERGRGNFPDRFSARQFPNYSSELNVNALLLGDSALYLCASSLGAGPTYNEQFFGPGTRLTVL.

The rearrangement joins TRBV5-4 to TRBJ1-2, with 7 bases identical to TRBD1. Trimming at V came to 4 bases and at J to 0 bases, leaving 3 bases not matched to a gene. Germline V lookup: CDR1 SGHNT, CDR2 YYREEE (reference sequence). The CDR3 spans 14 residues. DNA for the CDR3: TGTGCCAGCAGCGACGGGACAGCTAACTATGGCTACACCTTC. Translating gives CASSDGTANYGYTF.

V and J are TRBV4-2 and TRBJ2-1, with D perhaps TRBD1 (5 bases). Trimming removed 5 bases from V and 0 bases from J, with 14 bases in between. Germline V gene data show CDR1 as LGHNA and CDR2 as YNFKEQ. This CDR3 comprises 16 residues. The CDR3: CASSLSVRGSYNEQFF. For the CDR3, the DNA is TGTGCCAGCAGCTTGTCCGTTAGGGGCTCCTACAATGAGCAGTTCTTC.

The CDR3 is CASSSQSLNQPQHF. CDR3 nucleotides: TGTGCCAGCAGTTCACAGAGCCTCAATCAGCCCCAGCATTTT. The chain links TRBV27 to TRBJ1-5, with D unresolved. Germline CDR1 MNHEY, CDR2 SMNVEV (reference sequence). The CDR3 is 14 amino acids. With 4 bases removed from V and 3 bases from J, the gap between germline ends came to 10 bases.

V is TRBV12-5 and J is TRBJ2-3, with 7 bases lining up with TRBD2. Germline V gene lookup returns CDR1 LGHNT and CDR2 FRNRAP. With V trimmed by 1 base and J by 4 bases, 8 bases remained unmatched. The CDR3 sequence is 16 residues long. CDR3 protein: CASGLGLGGSADTQYF. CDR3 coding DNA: TGTGCTAGTGGTTTGGGTCTGGGCGGGAGCGCAGATACGCAGTATTTT.

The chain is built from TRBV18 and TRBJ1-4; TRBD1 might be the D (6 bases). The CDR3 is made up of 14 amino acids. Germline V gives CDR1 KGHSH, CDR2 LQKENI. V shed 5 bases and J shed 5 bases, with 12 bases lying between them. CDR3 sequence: CASSTGLENEKLFF. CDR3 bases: TGTGCCAGCTCAACAGGGTTGGAGAATGAAAAACTGTTTTTT.

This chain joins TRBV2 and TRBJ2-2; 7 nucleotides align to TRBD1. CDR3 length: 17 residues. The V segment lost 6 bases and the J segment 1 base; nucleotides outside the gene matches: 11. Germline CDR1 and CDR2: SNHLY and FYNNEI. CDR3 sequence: CASRAAGTALNTGELFF. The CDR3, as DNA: TGTGCCAGCAGGGCCGCCGGGACAGCCCTGAACACCGGGGAGCTGTTTTTT.

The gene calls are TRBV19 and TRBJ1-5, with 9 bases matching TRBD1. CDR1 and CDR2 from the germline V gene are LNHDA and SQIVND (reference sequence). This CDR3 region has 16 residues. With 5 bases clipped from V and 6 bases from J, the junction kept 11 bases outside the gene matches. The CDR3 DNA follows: TGTGCCAGTAGTCCAGTTGGGGGGACAGGGCCTCAGCCCCAGCATTTT. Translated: CASSPVGGTGPQPQHF.

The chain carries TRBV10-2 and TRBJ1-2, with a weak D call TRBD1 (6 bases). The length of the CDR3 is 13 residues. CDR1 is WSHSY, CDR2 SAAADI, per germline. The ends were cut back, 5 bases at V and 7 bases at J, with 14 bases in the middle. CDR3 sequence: CASSTGRARGYTF. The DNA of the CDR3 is TGCGCCAGCAGTACAGGGAGAGCTCGTGGCTACACCTTC.

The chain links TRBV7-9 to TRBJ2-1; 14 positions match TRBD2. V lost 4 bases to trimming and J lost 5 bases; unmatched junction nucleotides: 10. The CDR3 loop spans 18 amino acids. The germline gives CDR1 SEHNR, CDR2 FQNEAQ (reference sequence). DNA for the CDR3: TGTGCCAGCAGCTCGCGGACTAGCGGGAGGATACTGGACAATGAGCAGTTCTTC. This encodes CASSSRTSGRILDNEQFF.

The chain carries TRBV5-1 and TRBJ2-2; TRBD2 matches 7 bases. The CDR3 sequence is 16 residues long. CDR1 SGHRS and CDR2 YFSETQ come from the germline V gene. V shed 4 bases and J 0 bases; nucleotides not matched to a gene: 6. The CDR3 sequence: CASSAGLDSNTGELFF. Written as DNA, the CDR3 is TGCGCCAGCAGCGCCGGACTAGATTCGAACACCGGGGAGCTGTTTTTT.

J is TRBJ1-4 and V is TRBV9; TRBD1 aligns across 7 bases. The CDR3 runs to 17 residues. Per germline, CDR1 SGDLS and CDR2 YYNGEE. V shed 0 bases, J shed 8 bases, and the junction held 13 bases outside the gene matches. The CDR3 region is CASSVDPGGIGREKLFF. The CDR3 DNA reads TGTGCCAGCAGCGTAGACCCAGGGGGAATAGGTCGAGAAAAACTGTTTTTT.

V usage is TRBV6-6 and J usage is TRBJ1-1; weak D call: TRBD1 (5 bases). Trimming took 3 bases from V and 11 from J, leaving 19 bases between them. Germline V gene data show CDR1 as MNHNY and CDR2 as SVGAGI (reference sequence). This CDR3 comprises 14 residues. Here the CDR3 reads CASSYGSRGGRAFF. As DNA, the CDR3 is TGTGCCAGCAGTTATGGGTCAAGGGGCGGCCGGGCTTTCTTT.

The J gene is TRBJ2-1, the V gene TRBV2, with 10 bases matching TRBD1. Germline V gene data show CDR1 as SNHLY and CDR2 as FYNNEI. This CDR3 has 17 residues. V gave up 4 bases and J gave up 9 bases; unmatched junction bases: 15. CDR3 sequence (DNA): TGTGCCAGCAGTGGAACCGGGACAGGGGCTGGAAAGATTGAGCAGTTCTTC. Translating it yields CASSGTGTGAGKIEQFF.

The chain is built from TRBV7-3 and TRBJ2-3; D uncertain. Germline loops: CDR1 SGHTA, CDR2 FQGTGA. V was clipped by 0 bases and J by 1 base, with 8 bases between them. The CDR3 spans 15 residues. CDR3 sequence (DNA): TGTGCCAGCAGCTTAACTACTACTGGCACAGATACGCAGTATTTT. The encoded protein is CASSLTTTGTDTQYF.

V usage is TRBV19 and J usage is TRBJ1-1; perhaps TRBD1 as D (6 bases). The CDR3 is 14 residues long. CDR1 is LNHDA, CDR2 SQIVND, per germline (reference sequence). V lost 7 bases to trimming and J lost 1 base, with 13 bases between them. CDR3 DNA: TGTGCCAGTATGCGGGGGCGGCCGAACACTGAAGCTTTCTTT. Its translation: CASMRGRPNTEAFF.

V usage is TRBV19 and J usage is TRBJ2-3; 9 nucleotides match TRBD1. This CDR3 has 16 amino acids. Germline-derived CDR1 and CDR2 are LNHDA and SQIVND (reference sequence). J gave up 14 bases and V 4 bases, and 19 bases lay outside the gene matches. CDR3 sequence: CASSTGTGLKHRYAYF. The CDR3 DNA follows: TGTGCCAGTAGTACCGGGACAGGGTTAAAGCACAGATACGCGTATTTT.

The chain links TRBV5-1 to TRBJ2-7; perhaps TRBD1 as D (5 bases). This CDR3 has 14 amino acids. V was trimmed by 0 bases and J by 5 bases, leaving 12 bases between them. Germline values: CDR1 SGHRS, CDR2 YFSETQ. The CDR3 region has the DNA TGCGCCAGCAGCTTGGGGGGCTCCCCCAACGAGCAGTACTTC. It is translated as CASSLGGSPNEQYF.

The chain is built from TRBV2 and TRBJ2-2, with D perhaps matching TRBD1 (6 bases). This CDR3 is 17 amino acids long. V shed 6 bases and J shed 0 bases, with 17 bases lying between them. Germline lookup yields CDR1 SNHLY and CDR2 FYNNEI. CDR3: CASRTQGLGANTGELFF. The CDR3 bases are TGTGCCAGCAGGACACAGGGTTTAGGAGCGAACACCGGGGAGCTGTTTTTT.